The clone carrying this TCR beta chain occurred many times. The data belong to a study of T cell repertoires in cytomegalovirus infection. TCRdb processed the reads anew with MiXCR; each CDR3 protein has one entry. The data hold 500,000 or so distinct CDR3 sequences, with 16% observed a single time. The CDR3 loop spans 16 amino acids. CDR1 and CDR2 (germline): SEHNR, FQNEAQ (reference sequence). Trimming at V came to 5 bases and at J to 3 bases, leaving 12 bases not matched to a gene. This TCR derives from a human donor in good health (CMV status not recorded). Some clones in this sample may be carry-over from other donors' samples. The sequenced material came from CD8+ T cells from PBMCs. This chain joins TRBV7-9 and TRBJ2-7; 8 bases are a match to TRBD1. The CDR3 sequence is CASSNTWTGTDYEQYF. The DNA for the CDR3 is TGTGCCAGCAGCAACACATGGACAGGGACCGACTACGAGCAGTACTTC.